This TCR beta chain was sequenced in a study of post-analysis software for immune sequencing data. V was pared by 1 base and J by 8 bases, with 12 bases between. Looked up from germline, CDR1 is SEHNR and CDR2 is FQNEAQ (reference sequence). CDR3 length: 14 amino acids. Study observations and caveats: Among roughly five TRBV segments more frequent in patients than controls were TRBV5-6, TRBV5-1 and TRBV20-1.

About this clonotype itself: Its specificity is not known.

Incorporated into the TCR beta cDNA libraries were unique molecular identifiers, which served to reduce PCR and sequencing biases. MiXCR was run by TCRdb on the PCR reads, yielding one entry per CDR3 protein. The table shows hundreds of thousands of distinct CDR3 sequences, with less than 35% occurring only once. The chain has TRBV7-9 and TRBJ2-1, with D maybe TRBD1 (6 bases). This receptor was obtained from a girl under 18 with multiple sclerosis. Material for sequencing was blood. The CDR3 region has the DNA TGTGCCAGCAGCTTAGAGCTGGGGGCGGATGAGCAGTTCTTC. Its translation: CASSLELGADEQFF.